Each of the 19 T cell receptor beta chains below was sequenced from the same sample in a study of blood T cell repertoires in COVID-19 (dated by TCRdb to the early 2020s). Preparation of the library involved the immunoSEQ multiplex PCR assay. TCRdb re-hosts the immuneACCESS table, in-frame sequences only. Its copies lack some clones; in the studies checked, an unresolved V gene accounts for under half of them, and the cause for the rest is not known. The sample data list 120,000 to 150,000 clones, and less than 80% of these were observed just once. The ten largest clones add up to approximately 3.6% of the sample. Specimen: peripheral blood. The receptors shown here come from a man aged 55 to 70 with acute or convalescent COVID-19.

The genes are TRBV29-1 and TRBJ2-2; TRBD2 matches 7 bases. Germline CDR1 reads SQVTM; CDR2 reads ANQGSEA. This CDR3 is built from 15 residues. The trim removed 4 bases at V and 0 bases at J, leaving 5 bases unmatched. As DNA, the CDR3 is TGCAGCGTTGTAGCTGGGGGGGCGAACACCGGGGAGCTGTTTTTT. The encoded protein is CSVVAGGANTGELFF.

The chain links TRBV28 to TRBJ2-7; weak D call: TRBD2 (6 bases). V lost 7 bases and J lost 3, with 13 bases in between. CDR1 MDHEN and CDR2 SYDVKM come from the germline V gene. This CDR3 is built from 13 residues. CDR3 residues: CASTGESFYEQYF. CDR3 DNA: TGTGCCAGCACGGGGGAAAGCTTCTACGAGCAGTACTTC.

This clone appeared once. The chain has TRBV21-1 and TRBJ2-3; the listed D gene, TRBD2, was not tested against the DNA. TRBV21-1 is shown as a pseudogene. This CDR3 contains 14 residues. As DNA, the CDR3 is TGTGCCAGCAGCAAGGGCGGGAGCACAGATACGCAGTATTTT. Protein: CASSKGGSTDTQYF.

This clone occurred a few times. The rearrangement joins TRBV14 to TRBJ1-2; 7 bases are shared with TRBD1. Germline CDR1 SGHDN, CDR2 FVKESK. This CDR3 is built from 16 residues. The J segment lost 8 bases and the V segment lost 2 bases, leaving 14 bases of the junction unmatched. CDR3 loop: CASSQNFGTGVGGYTF. The CDR3, as DNA: TGTGCCAGCAGCCAAAATTTCGGAACAGGGGTGGGCGGCTACACCTTC.

This sequence joins TRBV21-1 and TRBJ2-1; TRBD2, the table's D call, lacks a check against the DNA. TRBV21-1 is flagged as a pseudogene. The CDR3 sequence is 18 residues long. CDR3 nucleotides: TGTGCCAGCAGCATCCTAGGCCATTCCTTTAGCTCCTACAATGAGCAGTTCTTC. This sequence encodes CASSILGHSFSSYNEQFF.

The chain is built from TRBV2 and TRBJ1-4; TRBD1 matches at 9 bases. Trimming took 6 bases from V and 7 from J; bases not matched to a gene: 9. CDR3 length: 15 residues. Germline V gives CDR1 SNHLY, CDR2 FYNNEI. CDR3 residues: CASRLTGQGGEKLFF. As DNA, the CDR3 is TGTGCCAGCAGGTTGACGGGACAGGGAGGTGAAAAACTGTTTTTT.

This CDR3 is CASSPIGEGYGYTF. The CDR3 nucleotides are TGTGCCAGCTCACCAATAGGGGAGGGCTATGGCTACACCTTC. The chain has TRBV18 and TRBJ1-2; D might be TRBD1 (5 bases). The V gene's germline CDR1 is KGHSH and CDR2 LQKENI. V was cut by 2 bases and J by 4 bases, with 11 bases left in between. This CDR3 spans 14 amino acids.

A few counts support this clone. V usage is TRBV13 and J usage is TRBJ1-5; the D gene is possibly TRBD1 (6 bases). The CDR3 length is 16 residues. Germline assignment: CDR1 PRHDT and CDR2 FYEKMQ (reference sequence). The V gene lost 3 bases and the J gene lost 1 base, with 13 bases spanning the gap. CDR3 bases: TGTGCCAGCAGCTTTGGGGGGGGGCGGAGCAATCAGCCCCAGCATTTT. Residues: CASSFGGGRSNQPQHF.

V usage is TRBV6-5 and J usage is TRBJ1-5; TRBD1 might be the D (5 bases). V was shortened by 6 bases and J by 3 bases, with 9 bases between the two germline ends. This CDR3 region has 13 residues. The germline CDR1 and CDR2 sequences are MNHEY and SVGAGI. The DNA for the CDR3 is TGTGCCAGCAGAGCAGGGAACAATCAGCCCCAGCATTTT. Amino acid sequence: CASRAGNNQPQHF.

The chain has TRBV27 and TRBJ2-7, with 12 bases that match TRBD2. Trimming cost V 2 bases and J 4 bases; bases outside gene matches: 3. The CDR3 is made up of 15 amino acids. Germline lookup yields CDR1 MNHEY and CDR2 SMNVEV (reference sequence). CDR3 coding DNA: TGTGCCAGCAGTTTAGGACTAGCGGGAACATACGAGCAGTACTTC. Protein: CASSLGLAGTYEQYF.

Concerning this clone itself: Compared with germline, one end of the junction differs, possibly owing to a read error. The sample contains more than one DNA sequence encoding this CDR3. V gene TRBV19 combines with J gene TRBJ1-5, with D perhaps TRBD1 (6 bases). The CDR3 consists of 13 residues. Germline-derived CDR1 and CDR2 are LNHDA and SQIVND (reference sequence). As DNA, the CDR3 is TGTGCCAGTAGTGGCAGGGGCAACCAGCCCCAGCATTTT. It codes for CASSGRGNQPQHF.

The rearrangement uses TRBV7-3 and TRBJ2-7, with a tentative D call TRBD2 (6 bases). This CDR3 region has 15 residues. V shed 5 bases and J shed 0 bases, with 14 bases lying between them. Germline-derived CDR1 and CDR2 are SGHTA and FQGTGA. The CDR3, as DNA: TGTGCCAGCAGCCCGGCAGCGGGTAGCTCCTACGAGCAGTACTTC. Residues: CASSPAAGSSYEQYF.

The chain links TRBV14 to TRBJ2-1; TRBD2 aligns across 8 bases. CDR3 length: 16 amino acids. After removal of 2 bases from V and 10 bases from J, the junction contained 13 bases not matched to a gene. Per germline, CDR1 SGHDN and CDR2 FVKESK. The CDR3 sequence: CASSQRGWTSPAEQFF. CDR3 DNA sequence: TGTGCCAGCAGCCAAAGGGGGTGGACTAGCCCGGCGGAGCAGTTCTTC.

This clone has just a few counts. The genes are TRBV30 and TRBJ2-6, with a possible D match to TRBD2 (6 bases). Germline loops: CDR1 GTSNPN, CDR2 SVGIG (reference sequence). V lost 2 bases to trimming and J lost 0 bases, with 8 bases between them. CDR3 size: 15 residues. CDR3 in DNA: TGTGCCTGGAGTTTCGGGGGCTCTGGGGCCAACGTCCTGACTTTC. This codes for CAWSFGGSGANVLTF.

This CDR3 reads CASSQNPGQGGEQFF. DNA of the CDR3: TGTGCCAGCAGCCAAAATCCGGGACAGGGAGGTGAGCAGTTCTTC. This sequence joins TRBV14 and TRBJ2-1, with 9 bases fitting TRBD1. CDR3 length: 15 residues. Germline values: CDR1 SGHDN, CDR2 FVKESK. J was trimmed by 9 bases and V by 2 bases; bases with no gene match: 8.

The chain employs TRBV27 and TRBJ2-2; weak D call: TRBD2 (5 bases). The ends were cut back, 5 bases at V and 4 bases at J, with 14 bases in the middle. The length of the CDR3 is 15 residues. Per germline, CDR1 MNHEY and CDR2 SMNVEV (reference sequence). The CDR3 reads CASSPGLRSTGELFF. In nucleotides, the CDR3 is TGTGCCAGCAGTCCCGGACTCCGGAGCACCGGGGAGCTGTTTTTT.

The rearrangement uses TRBV6-2 or TRBV6-3 and TRBJ2-3; 8 positions agree with TRBD1. Germline values: CDR1 MNHEY, CDR2 SVGEGT. The CDR3 loop spans 15 amino acids. The V segment lost 2 bases and the J segment 3 bases; nucleotides outside the gene matches: 4. The CDR3 protein is CASSYDRGVTDTQYF. CDR3 bases: TGTGCCAGCAGTTACGACAGGGGCGTAACAGATACGCAGTATTTT.

On this clone: The same CDR3 also results from other DNA sequences found in this sample. This chain links TRBV6-6 with TRBJ1-1; the D is unclear. V lost 2 bases and J lost 0, with 7 bases in between. The CDR3 consists of 14 residues. Germline loops: CDR1 MNHNY, CDR2 SVGAGI (reference sequence). The CDR3 sequence: CASSYAEMNTEAFF. The CDR3 bases are TGTGCCAGCAGTTACGCAGAAATGAACACTGAAGCTTTCTTT.

This clone was recorded at least ten times. The rearrangement links TRBV7-2 to TRBJ2-2; possibly TRBD2 for D (6 bases). V shed 5 bases and J shed 1 base, with 14 bases lying between them. The CDR3 is made up of 16 amino acids. Germline CDR1 is SGHTA and CDR2 is FQGNSA. In DNA, the CDR3 is TGTGCCAGCAGCCTTTTAGCGGCGGAGAACACCGGGGAGCTGTTTTTT. This codes for CASSLLAAENTGELFF.